This paragraph covers one T cell receptor (beta chain) sequence. The antigen is not known. This sample is part of a study of CD8 T cells in Susac syndrome. In the study overall: Among the sequenced Susac syndrome patients, more than five had active disease while eight or nine were in remission. Patients with Susac syndrome were therapy-naive, on corticosteroids, or on intravenous immunoglobulin alone at blood draw.

The RNA input was roughly 0.5 to 1 ug, and it was reverse transcribed with random hexamers. TCRdb reprocessed the immunoSEQ multiplex PCR reads with MiXCR, giving one entry per CDR3 protein. In the table there are over 150,000 distinct CDR3 sequences, roughly 94% of which are singletons. Broader study findings: In Susac patients, clonal expansion was not detected in CD4+ cells.

Source material: CD4+ T cells from PBMCs. The sequence came from a human donor with Susac syndrome.

The CDR3 reads CSARDWTSGTNEQFF. The CDR3 coding sequence is TGCAGTGCTAGAGACTGGACTAGCGGGACGAATGAGCAGTTCTTC. V is TRBV20-1 and J is TRBJ2-1, with 12 bases matching TRBD2. Unmatched junction bases numbered 4, after V lost 0 bases and J lost 7 bases. The CDR3 contains 15 residues. From germline, CDR1 is DFQATT and CDR2 SNEGSKA (reference sequence).